This T cell receptor (beta chain) was profiled in a study of T cell responses to AZD1222 COVID-19 vaccine. Study results and caveats: The donors showed a predominance of white British ancestry and of females, with possible underestimation of clonal diversity.

Of note for this clone: Its antigen is still unknown.

TCRdb's table, derived via immunoSEQ multiplex PCR, lists solely in-frame clones and lacks some. The table lists some 86,000 clones, around 92% of them singletons. V was trimmed by 1 base and J by 3 bases, leaving 9 bases between them. Per the germline V gene, CDR1 is SEHNR and CDR2 is FQNEAQ (reference sequence). The CDR3 spans 15 residues. This chain joins TRBV7-9 and TRBJ1-4, with no clear D. The receptor's source is an adult in good health. Sequenced here: peripheral blood, sampled on day 0 of AZD1222 vaccination. The CDR3 DNA is TGTGCCAGCAGCTTAGGTGTCGGTTCTAATGAAAAACTGTTTTTT. Translation gives CASSLGVGSNEKLFF.